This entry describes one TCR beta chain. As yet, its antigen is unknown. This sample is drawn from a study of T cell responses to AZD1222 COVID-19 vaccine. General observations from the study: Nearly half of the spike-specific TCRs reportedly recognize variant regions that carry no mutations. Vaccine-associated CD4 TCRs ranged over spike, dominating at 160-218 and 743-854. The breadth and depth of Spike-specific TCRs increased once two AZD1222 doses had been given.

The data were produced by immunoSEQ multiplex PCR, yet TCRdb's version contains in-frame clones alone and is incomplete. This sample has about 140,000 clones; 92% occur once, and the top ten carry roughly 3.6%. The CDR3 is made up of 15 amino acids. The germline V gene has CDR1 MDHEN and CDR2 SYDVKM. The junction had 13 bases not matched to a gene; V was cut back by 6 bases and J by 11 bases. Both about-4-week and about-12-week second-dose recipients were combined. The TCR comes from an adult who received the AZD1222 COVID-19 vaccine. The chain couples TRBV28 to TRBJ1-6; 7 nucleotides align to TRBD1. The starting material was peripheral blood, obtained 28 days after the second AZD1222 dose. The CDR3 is CASRPPDRVTAPLHF. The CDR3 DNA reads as TGTGCCAGCAGACCCCCCGACAGGGTCACTGCACCCCTCCACTTT.